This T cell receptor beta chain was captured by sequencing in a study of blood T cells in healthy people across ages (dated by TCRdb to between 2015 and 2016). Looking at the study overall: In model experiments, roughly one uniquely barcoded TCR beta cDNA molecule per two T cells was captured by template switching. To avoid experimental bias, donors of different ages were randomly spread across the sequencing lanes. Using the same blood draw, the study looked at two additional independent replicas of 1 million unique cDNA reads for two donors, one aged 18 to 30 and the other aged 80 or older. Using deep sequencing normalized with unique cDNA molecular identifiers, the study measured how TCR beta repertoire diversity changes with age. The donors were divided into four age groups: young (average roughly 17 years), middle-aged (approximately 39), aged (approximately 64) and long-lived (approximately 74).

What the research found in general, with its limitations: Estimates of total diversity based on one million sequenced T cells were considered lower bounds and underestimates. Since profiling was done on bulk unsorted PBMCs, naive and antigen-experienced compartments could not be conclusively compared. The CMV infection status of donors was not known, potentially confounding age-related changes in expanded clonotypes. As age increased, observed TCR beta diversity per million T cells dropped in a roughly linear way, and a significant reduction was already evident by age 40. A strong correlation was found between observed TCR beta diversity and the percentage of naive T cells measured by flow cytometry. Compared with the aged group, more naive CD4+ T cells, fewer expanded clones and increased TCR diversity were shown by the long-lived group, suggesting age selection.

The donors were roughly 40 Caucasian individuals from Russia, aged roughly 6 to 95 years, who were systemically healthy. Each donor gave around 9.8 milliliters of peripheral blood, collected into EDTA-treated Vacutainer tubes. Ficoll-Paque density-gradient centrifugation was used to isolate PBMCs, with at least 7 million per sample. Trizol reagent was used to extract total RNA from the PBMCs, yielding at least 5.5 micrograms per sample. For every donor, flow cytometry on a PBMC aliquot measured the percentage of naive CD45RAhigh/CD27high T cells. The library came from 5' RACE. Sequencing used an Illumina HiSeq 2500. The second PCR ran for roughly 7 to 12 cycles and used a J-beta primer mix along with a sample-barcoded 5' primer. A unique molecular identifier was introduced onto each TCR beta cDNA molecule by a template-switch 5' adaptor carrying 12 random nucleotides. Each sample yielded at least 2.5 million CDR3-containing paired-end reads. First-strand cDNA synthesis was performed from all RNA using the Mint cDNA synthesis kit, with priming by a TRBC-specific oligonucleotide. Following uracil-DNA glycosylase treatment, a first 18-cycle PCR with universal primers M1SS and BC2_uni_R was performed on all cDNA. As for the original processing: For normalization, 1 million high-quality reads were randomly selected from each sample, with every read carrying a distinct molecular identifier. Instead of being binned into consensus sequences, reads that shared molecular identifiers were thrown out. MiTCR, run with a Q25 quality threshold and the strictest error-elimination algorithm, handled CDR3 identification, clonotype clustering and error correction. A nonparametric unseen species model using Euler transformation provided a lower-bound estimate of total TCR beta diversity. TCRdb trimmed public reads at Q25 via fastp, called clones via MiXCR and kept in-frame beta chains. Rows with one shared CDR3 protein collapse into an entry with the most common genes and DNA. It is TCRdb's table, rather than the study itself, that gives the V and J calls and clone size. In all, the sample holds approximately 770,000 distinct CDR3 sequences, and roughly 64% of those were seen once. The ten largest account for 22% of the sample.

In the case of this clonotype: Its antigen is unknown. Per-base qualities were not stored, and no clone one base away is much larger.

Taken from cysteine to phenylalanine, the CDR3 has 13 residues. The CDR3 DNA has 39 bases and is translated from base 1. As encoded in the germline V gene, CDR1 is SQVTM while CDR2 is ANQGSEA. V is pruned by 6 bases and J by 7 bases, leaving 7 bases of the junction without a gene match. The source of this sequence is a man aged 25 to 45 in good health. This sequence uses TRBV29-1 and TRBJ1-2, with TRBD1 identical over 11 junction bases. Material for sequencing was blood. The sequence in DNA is TGCAGCGTGGAGGGACAGGGGGGCCTTGGCTACACCTTC. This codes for CSVEGQGGLGYTF.